This T cell receptor beta chain originates from a study of response to subunit inactivated influenza vaccine. Overall study results and limits: Authors suggested each seasonal influenza vaccination recruits few new T cells.

TCRdb analysed the RT-PCR reads with MiXCR anew, one entry per CDR3 protein. The sample has 650,000 to 700,000 distinct CDR3 sequences, about a sixth seen once. This clonotype has a handful of counts. Its antigen is undetermined. The CDR3 is made up of 16 amino acids. The chain uses TRBV21-1 and TRBJ1-1; the D call in the table, TRBD1, was not verified against the DNA. TRBV21-1 is reported as a pseudogene. The input for sequencing was PBMCs from blood, taken roughly 13 days after vaccination. This clonotype was sampled from a man over 45 who received an inactivated influenza vaccine. CDR3 in DNA: TGTGCCAGCAGCAAGGGACGGGACACCCAGGCCACTGAAGCTTTCTTT. This gives the protein CASSKGRDTQATEAFF.